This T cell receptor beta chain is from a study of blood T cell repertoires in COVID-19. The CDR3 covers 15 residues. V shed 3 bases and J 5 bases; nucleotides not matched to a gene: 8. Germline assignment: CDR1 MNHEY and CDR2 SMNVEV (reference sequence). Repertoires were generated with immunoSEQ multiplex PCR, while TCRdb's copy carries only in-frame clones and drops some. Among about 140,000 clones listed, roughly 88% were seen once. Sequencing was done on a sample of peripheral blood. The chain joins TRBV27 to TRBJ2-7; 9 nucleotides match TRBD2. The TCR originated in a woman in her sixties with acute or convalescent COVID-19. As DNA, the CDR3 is TGTGCCAGCAGTTTTGGGACAGCGGGGGGTCACGAGCAGTACTTC. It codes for CASSFGTAGGHEQYF.